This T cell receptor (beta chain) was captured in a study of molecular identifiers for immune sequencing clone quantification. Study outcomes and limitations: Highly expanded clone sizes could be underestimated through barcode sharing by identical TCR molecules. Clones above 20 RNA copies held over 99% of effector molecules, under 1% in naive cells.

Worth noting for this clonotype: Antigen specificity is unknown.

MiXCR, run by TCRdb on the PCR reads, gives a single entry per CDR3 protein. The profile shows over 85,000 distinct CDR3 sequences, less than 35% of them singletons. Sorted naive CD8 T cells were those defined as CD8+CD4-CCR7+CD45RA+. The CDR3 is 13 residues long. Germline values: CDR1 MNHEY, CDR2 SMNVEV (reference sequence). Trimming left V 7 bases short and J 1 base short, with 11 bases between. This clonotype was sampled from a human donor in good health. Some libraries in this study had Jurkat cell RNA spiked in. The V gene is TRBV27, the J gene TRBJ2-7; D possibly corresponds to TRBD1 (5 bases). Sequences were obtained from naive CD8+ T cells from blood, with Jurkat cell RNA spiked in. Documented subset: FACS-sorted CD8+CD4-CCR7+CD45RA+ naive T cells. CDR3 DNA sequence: TGTGCCAGCACCTGGTCAGGGTCCTACGAGCAGTACTTC. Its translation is CASTWSGSYEQYF.